These 21 T cell receptor beta chains came from one sample sequenced in a study of a mutant IDH1 vaccine in newly diagnosed glioma. Time point defined: week 11, during vaccination. With topical imiquimod, each dose of the vaccine consisted of 300 ug of mutant IDH1 20-mer peptide. Profiled with immunoSEQ multiplex PCR; TCRdb holds only in-frame clones, not every one. The top ten hold 0.55% to 0.7% of the sample, which has 95,000 to 120,000 clones, under 90% seen once. Their antigens remain unidentified. This specimen consisted of PBMCs, obtained from a glioma patient whose treatment included an IDH1 peptide vaccine. The receptor source for this set is a woman aged 45-65 years with glioma.

The chain employs TRBV30 and TRBJ2-7; D may be TRBD1 (7 bases). The germline V gene has CDR1 GTSNPN and CDR2 SVGIG (reference sequence). Trimming removed 4 bases from V and 6 bases from J, with 19 bases in between. CDR3 size: 14 residues. CDR3 region: CAWIGGTAKVEQYF. The CDR3 DNA sequence: TGTGCCTGGATAGGCGGGACAGCTAAGGTCGAGCAGTACTTC. Based on the CDR3 plus reference TRBV30 and TRBJ2-7, the full variable domain is SQTIHQWPATLVQPVGSPLSLECTVEGTSNPNLYWYRQAAGRGLQLLFYSVGIGQISSEVPQNLSASRPQDRQFILSSKKLLLSDSGFYLCAWIGGTAKVEQYFGPGTRLTVT.

The gene calls are TRBV7-6 and TRBJ2-3; the match to TRBD1 covers 8 bases. Unmatched junction bases numbered 6, after V lost 6 bases and J lost 4 bases. The CDR3 spans 14 residues. The V gene's germline CDR1 is SGHVS and CDR2 FNYEAQ. CDR3 DNA: TGTGCCAGCAGTCCCCGGACAGGGCCAGATACGCAGTATTTT. Its translation: CASSPRTGPDTQYF.

Written as DNA, the CDR3 is TGTGCCAGCAGTGTGGGGACAGGGCCCTATGGCTACACCTTC. This encodes CASSVGTGPYGYTF. This chain joins TRBV6-1 and TRBJ1-2, with 9 bases aligning to TRBD1. After removal of 4 bases from V and 4 bases from J, the junction contained 4 bases not matched to a gene. Germline values: CDR1 MNHNS, CDR2 SASEGT. This CDR3 comprises 14 residues.

The CDR3: CASSPRGLGTGELFF. The CDR3 region has the DNA TGTGCCAGCAGTCCCAGGGGGTTGGGAACCGGGGAGCTGTTTTTT. This chain uses TRBV27 with TRBJ2-2, with 7 nucleotides matching TRBD1. Germline CDR1 is MNHEY and CDR2 is SMNVEV (reference sequence). This CDR3 is 15 amino acids long. The junction had 8 bases not matched to a gene; V was cut back by 5 bases and J by 5 bases.

The chain combines TRBV28 with TRBJ2-6; no clear D gene. In germline, CDR1 is MDHEN, CDR2 SYDVKM. The V and J ends lost 6 bases and 0 bases respectively, with 6 bases between them. The CDR3 is made up of 14 amino acids. CDR3 protein: CASRERSGANVLTF. DNA for the CDR3: TGTGCCAGCAGGGAGCGCTCTGGGGCCAACGTCCTGACTTTC.

This chain uses TRBV7-8 with TRBJ2-3; 10 positions match TRBD2. CDR1 and CDR2 from the germline V gene are SGHVS and FQNEAQ. This CDR3 spans 17 amino acids. With V trimmed by 5 bases and J by 2 bases, 10 bases remained unmatched. DNA for the CDR3: TGTGCCAGCAGCCTACGAGTGACTAGCGGGTTCACAGATACGCAGTATTTT. Translating gives CASSLRVTSGFTDTQYF.

J is TRBJ2-3 and V is TRBV7-9; 7 bases fit TRBD2. J gave up 5 bases and V 7 bases, and 9 bases lay outside the gene matches. The length of the CDR3 is 14 residues. CDR1 SEHNR and CDR2 FQNEAQ come from the germline V gene (reference sequence). The CDR3, as DNA: TGTGCCAGCACCGTACTAGCGTCCGGAGATACGCAGTATTTT. Amino acids: CASTVLASGDTQYF.

This clone has a single count. The chain uses TRBV7-9 and TRBJ2-1; 10 bases are a match to TRBD1. Looked up from germline, CDR1 is SEHNR and CDR2 is FQNEAQ (reference sequence). Trimming cost V 4 bases and J 5 bases; bases outside gene matches: 14. This CDR3 spans 18 amino acids. This chain's CDR3 is CASSSRTRDRGNNNEQFF. The CDR3 DNA is TGTGCCAGCAGCTCGAGGACGCGGGACAGGGGAAATAACAATGAGCAGTTCTTC.

In DNA, the CDR3 is TGTGCCAGCAGTTTAGAGGGACAGGGTCTGGAGACCCAGTACTTC. This translates into CASSLEGQGLETQYF. The gene calls are TRBV28 and TRBJ2-5; 9 bases agree with TRBD1. Germline CDR1 reads MDHEN; CDR2 reads SYDVKM. The CDR3 has 15 residues. The trim removed 2 bases at V and 5 bases at J, leaving 6 bases unmatched.

The rearrangement links TRBV15 to TRBJ2-1, with D perhaps given as TRBD1 or TRBD2 (5 bases each). The germline V gene has CDR1 LNHNV and CDR2 YYDKDF (reference sequence). V lost 0 bases and J lost 3, with 12 bases in between. The CDR3 has 16 amino acids. The CDR3 sequence: CATSRDRGPSYNEQFF. In nucleotides, the CDR3 is TGTGCCACCAGCAGAGATAGGGGACCGAGCTACAATGAGCAGTTCTTC.

The chain employs TRBV5-4 and TRBJ2-1; possibly TRBD1 for D (5 bases). V was shortened by 0 bases and J by 1 base, with 11 bases between the two germline ends. The CDR3 length is 16 residues. Germline lookup yields CDR1 SGHNT and CDR2 YYREEE (reference sequence). CDR3 coding DNA: TGTGCCAGCAGCTTGGCCGCGGCAGGGTCCTACAATGAGCAGTTCTTC. Translating it yields CASSLAAAGSYNEQFF.

The CDR3 loop reads CASTDTTQYF. The DNA of the CDR3 is TGTGCCAGCACCGACACAACCCAGTACTTC. V gene TRBV6-1 combines with J gene TRBJ2-7; the D is unclear. V was trimmed by 7 bases and J by 10 bases, leaving 11 bases between them. CDR3 size: 10 residues. Germline-derived CDR1 and CDR2 are MNHNS and SASEGT.

The V gene is TRBV27, the J gene TRBJ1-5; TRBD1 aligns across 7 bases. The germline CDR1 and CDR2 sequences are MNHEY and SMNVEV (reference sequence). After removal of 5 bases from V and 1 base from J, the junction contained 8 bases not matched to a gene. CDR3 length: 16 amino acids. This chain's CDR3 is CASSPRQGGSNQPQHF. DNA of the CDR3: TGTGCCAGCAGTCCGCGACAGGGTGGAAGCAATCAGCCCCAGCATTTT.

This CDR3 is CASSFAGTGRFGEQFF. For the CDR3, the DNA is TGTGCCAGCAGTTTTGCCGGGACAGGGAGGTTTGGTGAGCAGTTCTTC. The V call is TRBV28, the J call TRBJ2-1; TRBD1 agrees at 9 bases. With 3 bases clipped from V and 9 bases from J, the junction kept 12 bases outside the gene matches. Germline CDR1 is MDHEN and CDR2 is SYDVKM. This CDR3 spans 16 amino acids.

The chain is built from TRBV4-1 and TRBJ2-7; 14 nucleotides align to TRBD2. Germline lookup yields CDR1 MGHRA and CDR2 YSYEKL. The CDR3 spans 17 residues. J was trimmed by 2 bases and V by 4 bases; bases with no gene match: 7. The CDR3 here is CASSPGTSGRFAYEQYF. CDR3 sequence (DNA): TGCGCCAGCAGCCCCGGGACTAGCGGGAGATTTGCCTACGAGCAGTACTTC.

The chain has TRBV9 and TRBJ2-1; D may match TRBD1 or TRBD2 (5 bases each). CDR1 is SGDLS and CDR2 is YYNGEE in the germline V gene. Trimming cost V 0 bases and J 10 bases, with 17 bases left between them. This CDR3 is built from 15 residues. In nucleotides, the CDR3 is TGTGCCAGCAGCGTAGGAGGGGCTAGCACCAGGGAGCAGTTCTTC. This gives the protein CASSVGGASTREQFF. The full variable domain, rest sourced from reference TRBV9 and TRBJ2-1, is DSGVTQTPKHLITATGQRVTLRCSPRSGDLSVYWYQQSLDQGLQFLIQYYNGEERAKGNILERFSAQQFPDLHSELNLSSLELGDSALYFCASSVGGASTREQFFGPGTRLTVL.

J is TRBJ2-7 and V is TRBV19; 7 bases agree with TRBD2. The J segment lost 2 bases and the V segment lost 4 bases, leaving 5 bases of the junction unmatched. Per germline, CDR1 LNHDA and CDR2 SQIVND (reference sequence). The CDR3 loop spans 14 amino acids. Written as DNA, the CDR3 is TGTGCCAGTAGTACTCTAGCGGCAACCTACGAGCAGTACTTC. This sequence encodes CASSTLAATYEQYF.

This chain links TRBV5-4 with TRBJ1-3; the match to TRBD1 covers 7 bases. This CDR3 comprises 15 residues. V lost 1 base to trimming and J lost 3 bases; unmatched junction nucleotides: 4. Germline CDR1 and CDR2: SGHNT and YYREEE (reference sequence). Here the CDR3 reads CASSLWGQFGNTIYF. As DNA, the CDR3 is TGTGCCAGCAGCTTGTGGGGACAGTTTGGAAACACCATATATTTT.

This chain's CDR3 is CASSELQGHEQFF. The CDR3 DNA follows: TGCGCCAGCAGTGAGCTCCAGGGACACGAGCAGTTCTTC. The chain joins TRBV10-1 to TRBJ2-1; maybe TRBD1 (6 bases). Germline loops: CDR1 WNHNN, CDR2 SYGVQD (reference sequence). The CDR3 runs 13 residues. V was shortened by 2 bases and J by 10 bases, with 12 bases between the two germline ends.

The V and J genes are TRBV5-4 and TRBJ1-4; D unresolved. This CDR3 region has 16 residues. Germline loops: CDR1 SGHNT, CDR2 YYREEE (reference sequence). V lost 3 bases, J lost 7 bases, and 19 bases lay in between. In nucleotides, the CDR3 is TGTGCCAGCAGCTCGGGCTTAAAAATGTCGAGTGAAAAACTGTTTTTT. This translates into CASSSGLKMSSEKLFF.

This sequence joins TRBV6-5 and TRBJ1-6; D gene uncertain. Germline values: CDR1 MNHEY, CDR2 SVGAGI. V lost 6 bases and J lost 6, with 12 bases in between. The CDR3 contains 14 residues. The CDR3 loop is CASSPGQPNSPLHF. The CDR3 nucleotides read TGTGCCAGCAGCCCCGGGCAGCCTAATTCACCCCTCCACTTT.